This section outlines one T cell receptor beta chain sequence together with its context. Antigen specificity is unknown. The ends lost 3 bases at V and 5 bases at J; junction bases unmatched: 6. CDR1 and CDR2 (germline): KGHSH, LQKENI. The CDR3 is 16 amino acids. It was version v3.0 of the immunoSEQ assay that was run at survey level. Profiling relied on immunoSEQ multiplex PCR, and the TCRdb table lists in-frame clones only, not all of them. The sample shows around 15,000 clones, about 95% of them seen only once. This sample was included in a study of long-term antiretroviral therapy in people with HIV. Study-wide findings and caveats: Transplant-donor-level diversity was not reached after ART, though diversity increased.

This clonotype was sampled from a man in his thirties or forties with HIV. Here the sequenced sample was unsorted PBMCs, taken approximately 11 years after starting antiretroviral therapy. The chain links TRBV18 to TRBJ2-5, with 13 bases identical to TRBD2. CDR3 sequence: CASSPRTSGGGETQYF. As DNA, the CDR3 is TGTGCCAGCTCACCGAGGACTAGCGGGGGAGGGGAGACCCAGTACTTC.